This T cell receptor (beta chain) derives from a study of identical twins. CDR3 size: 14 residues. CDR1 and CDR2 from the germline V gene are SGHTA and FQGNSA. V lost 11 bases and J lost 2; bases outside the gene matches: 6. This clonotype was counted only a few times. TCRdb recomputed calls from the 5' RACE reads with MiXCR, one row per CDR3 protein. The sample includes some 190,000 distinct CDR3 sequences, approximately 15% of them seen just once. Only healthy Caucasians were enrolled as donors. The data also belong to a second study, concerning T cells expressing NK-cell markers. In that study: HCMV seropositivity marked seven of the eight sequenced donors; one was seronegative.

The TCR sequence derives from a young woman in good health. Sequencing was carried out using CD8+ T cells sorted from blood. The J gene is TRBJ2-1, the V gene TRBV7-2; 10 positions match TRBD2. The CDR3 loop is CASWSGRAYNEQFF. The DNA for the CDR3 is TGTGCCTCTTGGAGCGGGAGGGCCTACAATGAGCAGTTCTTC.